Below, 17 T cell receptor beta chains from the same sample are listed, as sequenced in a study of shared clonotypes between healthy human individuals. This table comes from immunoSEQ multiplex PCR, and its TCRdb copy is limited to in-frame clones, with some not included. The sample holds around 320,000 clones, around 86% seen once. The sequenced material came from memory CD8+ T cells sorted from blood. The subset is: CD45RO+ cells pooled with CCR7-negative TemRA cells. The receptor source for this set is a man aged 18 to 35 in good health.

The chain carries TRBV6-5 and TRBJ1-5; D is uncertain. Germline loops: CDR1 MNHEY, CDR2 SVGAGI. V lost 3 bases, J lost 4 bases, and 7 bases lay in between. This CDR3 is 13 amino acids long. Written as DNA, the CDR3 is TGTGCCAGCAGTTATGGGATGAATCAGCCCCAGCATTTT. Amino acid sequence: CASSYGMNQPQHF.

On this clone itself: Other nucleotide sequences in the sample specify the same CDR3. This chain joins TRBV6-5 and TRBJ2-7, with 8 positions matching TRBD1. CDR1 and CDR2 (germline): MNHEY, SVGAGI. CDR3 length equals 14 residues. J lost 3 bases, V lost 2 bases, and 3 bases had no gene match. Here the CDR3 reads CASSYSDRGYEQYF. The DNA of the CDR3 is TGTGCCAGCAGTTACAGCGACAGGGGCTACGAGCAGTACTTC.

The chain links TRBV7-9 to TRBJ2-5; tentatively, D is TRBD1 or TRBD2 (6 bases each). The germline V gene has CDR1 SEHNR and CDR2 FQNEAQ (reference sequence). V was clipped by 5 bases and J by 5 bases, with 21 bases between them. This CDR3 is built from 16 residues. CDR3 DNA: TGTGCCAGCAGCCTGATTAGGGGGGAAGCGTGGGAGACCCAGTACTTC. It yields the protein CASSLIRGEAWETQYF.

The chain combines TRBV11-2 with TRBJ2-1, with 10 positions matching TRBD2. Germline CDR1 reads SGHAT; CDR2 reads FQNNGV. With V trimmed by 7 bases and J by 5 bases, 8 bases remained unmatched. The CDR3 sequence is 15 residues long. The CDR3 DNA sequence: TGTGCCAGCACCTTCAGCGGGGGGGCGGACAATGAGCAGTTCTTC. As protein: CASTFSGGADNEQFF. The variable domain in full, completed from reference TRBV11-2 and TRBJ2-1, reads EAGVAQSPRYKIIEKRQSVAFWCNPISGHATLYWYQQILGQGPKLLIQFQNNGVVDDSQLPKDRFSAERLKGVDSTLKIQPAKLEDSAVYLCASTFSGGADNEQFFGPGTRLTVL.

Regarding this clone: Additional DNA sequences in this sample encode the identical CDR3. V gene TRBV4-3 combines with J gene TRBJ1-4; D unclear. The germline gives CDR1 LGHNA, CDR2 YSLEER. CDR3 length: 12 amino acids. V was shortened by 3 bases and J by 8 bases, with 7 bases between the two germline ends. The CDR3 reads CASSQLGEKLFF. Written as DNA, the CDR3 is TGCGCCAGCAGCCAGTTGGGAGAAAAACTGTTTTTT.

The gene calls are TRBV6-5 and TRBJ2-5; tentatively, D is TRBD1 (5 bases). Germline V gives CDR1 MNHEY, CDR2 SVGAGI. V dropped 3 bases and J dropped 0 bases, with 8 bases sitting between them. This CDR3 has 14 amino acids. This CDR3 reads CASSYRGDQETQYF. As DNA, the CDR3 is TGTGCCAGCAGTTATAGGGGCGACCAAGAGACCCAGTACTTC.

This chain joins TRBV29-1 and TRBJ2-3; 10 bases match TRBD1. V dropped 6 bases and J dropped 0; count of bases not matched to a gene: 12. Germline assignment: CDR1 SQVTM and CDR2 ANQGSEA. This CDR3 has 17 residues. CDR3 in DNA: TGCAGCGTAACCGGGACAGGGGCTTCCGTTAGCACAGATACGCAGTATTTT. This translates into CSVTGTGASVSTDTQYF.

This sequence joins TRBV25-1 and TRBJ1-1; no clear D. Germline lookup yields CDR1 MGHDK and CDR2 SYGVNS. The CDR3 has 16 amino acids. V shed 7 bases and J shed 1 base, with 19 bases lying between them. CDR3 region: CASTPSGRRANTEAFF. CDR3 nucleotides: TGTGCCAGCACTCCCTCCGGGAGGCGTGCGAACACTGAAGCTTTCTTT.

The V and J genes are TRBV2 and TRBJ2-3; 9 positions match TRBD2. V shed 5 bases, J shed 3 bases, and the junction held 21 bases outside the gene matches. The CDR3 sequence is 20 residues long. Germline CDR1 SNHLY, CDR2 FYNNEI. The chain's CDR3 is CASSLKSQLAGVSRTDTQYF. The CDR3 nucleotides read TGTGCCAGCAGTTTGAAGAGTCAATTAGCGGGAGTTAGTAGGACAGATACGCAGTATTTT.

To note about this clone: A junction boundary mismatches the germline segment, possibly from a read error. V is TRBV4-3 and J is TRBJ1-5; 7 bases align to TRBD1. This CDR3 spans 15 amino acids. From germline, CDR1 is LGHNA and CDR2 YSLEER. The CDR3 reads CASSQGRDSDQPQHF. The CDR3 bases are TGCGCCAGCAGCCAAGGCCGGGACAGTGATCAACCCCAGCATTTT.

The V and J genes are TRBV4-1 and TRBJ2-1; D is tentatively TRBD1 or TRBD2 (6 bases each). The CDR3 contains 17 residues. V lost 0 bases, J lost 7 bases, and 19 bases lay in between. The germline gives CDR1 MGHRA, CDR2 YSYEKL. CDR3 nucleotide sequence: TGCGCCAGCAGCCAAGAATGGGACTCCGGGGGCTGGAATGAGCAGTTCTTC. Translating it yields CASSQEWDSGGWNEQFF.

This sequence joins TRBV18 and TRBJ2-1, with D unresolved. The V end was cut by 0 bases, the J end by 0 bases, with 6 bases between. This CDR3 is 15 amino acids long. Germline V gene data show CDR1 as KGHSH and CDR2 as LQKENI. CDR3 nucleotides: TGTGCCAGCTCACCACCGATTAGCTCCTACAATGAGCAGTTCTTC. This translates into CASSPPISSYNEQFF.

This clone has a count of ten or more. The chain carries TRBV13 and TRBJ2-4; no firm D call. This CDR3 comprises 15 residues. Trimming shortened V by 1 base and J by 2 bases, and 9 bases separated the two germline ends. Per germline, CDR1 PRHDT and CDR2 FYEKMQ (reference sequence). The CDR3 loop is CASSLALNPKNIQYF. Here the CDR3 DNA reads TGTGCCAGCAGCTTAGCCCTGAATCCCAAAAACATTCAGTACTTC.

CDR3 sequence (DNA): TGTGCCAGCAGTGAAGTCAGGTACAATGAAAAACTGTTTTTT. It translates to CASSEVRYNEKLFF. The chain is built from TRBV2 and TRBJ1-4; D is unresolved. Per germline, CDR1 SNHLY and CDR2 FYNNEI. Trimming pared 1 base from V and 5 bases from J, leaving 8 bases between. This CDR3 contains 14 residues.

In its sample, this clone was seen a few times. The sample holds other DNA sequences that translate to the same CDR3. The chain recombines TRBV7-9 with TRBJ2-4; no clear D. The CDR3 spans 14 residues. Trimming took 5 bases from V and 0 from J, leaving 8 bases between them. CDR1 is SEHNR and CDR2 is FQNEAQ in the germline V gene (reference sequence). The CDR3 is CASSRTGAKNIQYF. The CDR3 DNA reads as TGTGCCAGCAGCCGGACCGGAGCCAAAAACATTCAGTACTTC.

V and J are TRBV6-5 and TRBJ1-2, with 9 bases matching TRBD1. The V gene end was trimmed by 4 bases and the J gene end by 3 bases; junction bases not matched to a gene: 6. The germline gives CDR1 MNHEY, CDR2 SVGAGI. The CDR3 covers 15 residues. For the CDR3, the DNA is TGTGCCAGCAGTTCCGGGACAGGGAAGGACTATGGCTACACCTTC. Translating gives CASSSGTGKDYGYTF.

The V gene is TRBV28, the J gene TRBJ2-7; D is possibly TRBD2 (7 bases). From germline, CDR1 is MDHEN and CDR2 SYDVKM. The ends were cut back, 6 bases at V and 1 base at J, with 22 bases in the middle. CDR3 length: 17 residues. CDR3: CASSLVLQGLLSYEQYF. In DNA, the CDR3 is TGTGCCAGCAGCCTAGTCCTACAGGGACTATTATCCTACGAGCAGTACTTC.